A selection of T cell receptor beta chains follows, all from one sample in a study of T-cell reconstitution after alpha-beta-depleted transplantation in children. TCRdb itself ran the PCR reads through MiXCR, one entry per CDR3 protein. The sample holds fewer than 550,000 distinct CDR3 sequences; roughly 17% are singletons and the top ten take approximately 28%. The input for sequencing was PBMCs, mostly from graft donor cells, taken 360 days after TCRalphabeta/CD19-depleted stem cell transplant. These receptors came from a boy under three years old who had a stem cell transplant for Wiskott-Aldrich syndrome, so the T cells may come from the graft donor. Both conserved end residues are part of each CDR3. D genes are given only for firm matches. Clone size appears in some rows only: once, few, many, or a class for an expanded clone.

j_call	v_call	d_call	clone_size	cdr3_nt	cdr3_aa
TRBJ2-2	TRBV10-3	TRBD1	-	TGTGCCATCAGTTCGGACAGGGACACCGGGGAGCTGTTTTTT	CAISSDRDTGELFF
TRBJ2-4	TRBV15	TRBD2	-	TGTGCCACCAGCAGAGAATTGGCTAGCGGAGCCAAAAACATTCAGTACTTC	CATSRELASGAKNIQYF
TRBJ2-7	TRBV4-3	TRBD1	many	TGCGCCAGCAGCCATGCATTGACAGGGGAGTACGAGCAGTACTTC	CASSHALTGEYEQYF
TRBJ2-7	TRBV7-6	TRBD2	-	TGTGCCAGCAGTCACCGGACTAGCGGGTTCTACGAGCAGTACTTC	CASSHRTSGFYEQYF
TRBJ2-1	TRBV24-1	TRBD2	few	TGTGCCACCAGTAGGAGCGGGAGGTTAAATGAGCAGTTCTTC	CATSRSGRLNEQFF
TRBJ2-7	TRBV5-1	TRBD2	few	TGCGCCAGCAGCTATCTAGCGGGAAACCTCTACGAGCAGTACTTC	CASSYLAGNLYEQYF
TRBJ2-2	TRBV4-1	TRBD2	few	TGCGCCAGCCAAACGGCCTCGCGGGGGGCCAACACCGGGGAGCTGTTTTTT	CASQTASRGANTGELFF
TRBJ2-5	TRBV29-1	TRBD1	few	TGCAGCGTTACGACCCTCAGGGGGACCCTGTACCAAGAGACCCAGTACTTC	CSVTTLRGTLYQETQYF
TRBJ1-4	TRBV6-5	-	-	TGTGCCAGCAGTTCCGGAGGGGAAAAACTGTTTTTT	CASSSGGEKLFF
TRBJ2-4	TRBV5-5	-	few	TGTGCCAGCACCTTGGGGGCTGCCAAAAACATTCAGTACTTC	CASTLGAAKNIQYF
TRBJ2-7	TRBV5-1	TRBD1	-	TGCGCCAGCAGCACCCGACAGGGGGTACACGAGCAGTACTTC	CASSTRQGVHEQYF
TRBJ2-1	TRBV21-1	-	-	TGTGCCAGCAGCAAAGGTAGCGGGAGGGCCAACAATGAGCAGTTCTTC	CASSKGSGRANNEQFF
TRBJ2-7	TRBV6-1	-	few	TGTGCCACCGGGACGGATCCCCGCTACGAGCAGTACTTC	CATGTDPRYEQYF
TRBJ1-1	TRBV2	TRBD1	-	TGTGCCAGCAGTGAAGCCGGACAGGCGGTCTCGGGCACTGAAGCTTTCTTT	CASSEAGQAVSGTEAFF
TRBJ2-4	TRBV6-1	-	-	TGTGCCAGCAGTCCGGGCATATCCAAATGGGGTGGCCAGTACTTC	CASSPGISKWGGQYF
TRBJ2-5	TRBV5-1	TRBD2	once	TGCGCCAGCAGCGCGGGGGGCCCTGAGACCCAGTACTTC	CASSAGGPETQYF